The TCR beta chain described here comes from a study of cytomegalovirus exposure and HLA in healthy donors. The germline V gene encodes CDR1 LNHNV and CDR2 YYDKDF (reference sequence). The CDR3 contains 16 residues. V lost 0 bases and J lost 0, with 9 bases in between. Here immunoSEQ multiplex PCR was the method, and the copy in TCRdb shows in-frame clones only, minus some. The sample contains some 120,000 clones, approximately 90% of which appear only once. The sample comprised PBMCs. The receptor comes from a woman aged 18 to 35 in good health and CMV-seronegative. The V call is TRBV15, the J call TRBJ1-3; no clear D gene. DNA of the CDR3: TGTGCCACCAGCAGAGACGCCGGGATCTCTGGAAACACCATATATTTT. It is translated as CATSRDAGISGNTIYF. Using reference TRBV15 and TRBJ1-3 for the parts outside the CDR3, the full variable domain is DAMVIQNPRYQVTQFGKPVTLSCSQTLNHNVMYWYQQKSSQAPKLLFHYYDKDFNNEADTPDNFQSRRPNTSFCFLDIRSPGLGDTAMYLCATSRDAGISGNTIYFGEGSWLTVV.